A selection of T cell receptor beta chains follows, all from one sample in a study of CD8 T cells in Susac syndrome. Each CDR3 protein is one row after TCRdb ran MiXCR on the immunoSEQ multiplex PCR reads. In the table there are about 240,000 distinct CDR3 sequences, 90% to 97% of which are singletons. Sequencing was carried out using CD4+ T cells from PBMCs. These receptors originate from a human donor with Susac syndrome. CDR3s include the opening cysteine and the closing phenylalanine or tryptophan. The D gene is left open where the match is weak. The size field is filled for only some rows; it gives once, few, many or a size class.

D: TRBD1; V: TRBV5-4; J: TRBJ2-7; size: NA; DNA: TGTGCCAGCAGTTTATGGGACAGGACCTACGAGCAGTACTTC; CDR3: CASSLWDRTYEQYF
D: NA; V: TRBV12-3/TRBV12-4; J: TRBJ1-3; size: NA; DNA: TGTGCCAGCAGCCGACGACTCGGAGGGTCTGGAAACACCATATATTTT; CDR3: CASSRRLGGSGNTIYF
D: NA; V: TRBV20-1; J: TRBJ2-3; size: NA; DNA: TGCAGTGCTCCATTTCCGGATAAAGACCCCCGGGCGCAGGAATCAGATACGCAGTATTTT; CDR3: CSAPFPDKDPRAQESDTQYF
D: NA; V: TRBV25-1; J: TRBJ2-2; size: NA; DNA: TGTGCCAGCAGTGAAATTACCGGCTACAGGTCGCCCGGGGAGCTGTTTTTT; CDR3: CASSEITGYRSPGELFF
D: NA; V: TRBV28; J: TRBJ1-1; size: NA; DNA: TGTGCCAGCAGAAACGGACAGCTGAACACTGAAGCTTTCTTT; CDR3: CASRNGQLNTEAFF
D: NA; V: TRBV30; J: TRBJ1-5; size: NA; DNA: TGTGCCTGGACCCATACAGGCTCGAGCAATCAGCCCCAGCATTTT; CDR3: CAWTHTGSSNQPQHF
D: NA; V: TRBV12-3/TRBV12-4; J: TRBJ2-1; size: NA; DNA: TGTGCCAGCATAAGCCGGGACATTTACAATGAGCAGTTCTTC; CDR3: CASISRDIYNEQFF
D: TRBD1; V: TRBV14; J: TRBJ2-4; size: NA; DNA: TGTGCCAGCAGCCCGAATCAAGGGGGCTTGAACATTCAGTACTTC; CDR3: CASSPNQGGLNIQYF
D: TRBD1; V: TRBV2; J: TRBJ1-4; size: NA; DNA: TGTGCCAGCAGTCGACAGGGGGGTAATGAAAAACTGTTTTTT; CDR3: CASSRQGGNEKLFF
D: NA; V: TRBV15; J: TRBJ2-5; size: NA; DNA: TGTGCCACCAGCTCTAACTTCCCCAGGGAGACCCAGTACTTC; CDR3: CATSSNFPRETQYF
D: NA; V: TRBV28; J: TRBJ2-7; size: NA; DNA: TGTGCCAGCACCACCTCCTACGAGCAGTACTTC; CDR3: CASTTSYEQYF
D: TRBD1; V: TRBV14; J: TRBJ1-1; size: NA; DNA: TGTGCCAGCAGCCCTCTTCTTTCGGGACAGGGTACCACTGAAGCTTTCTTT; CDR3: CASSPLLSGQGTTEAFF
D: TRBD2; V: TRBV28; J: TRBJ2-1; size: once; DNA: TGTGCCAGCAGTGTCGCTAGCGGGAGACGAAACAATGAGCAGTTCTTC; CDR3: CASSVASGRRNNEQFF
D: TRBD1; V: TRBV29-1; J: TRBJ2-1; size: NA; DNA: TGCAGCGTTGGACAGGGGGCTGTTAATGAGCAGTTCTTC; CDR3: CSVGQGAVNEQFF
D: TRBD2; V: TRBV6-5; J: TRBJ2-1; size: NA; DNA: TGTGCCAGCAGTTTACTAAGCGGGAGTCGGGTCAATGAGCAGTTCTTC; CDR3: CASSLLSGSRVNEQFF
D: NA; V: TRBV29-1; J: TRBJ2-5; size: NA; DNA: TGCAGCGTTGATGTAACCACTCGGGAGACCCAGTACTTC; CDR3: CSVDVTTRETQYF
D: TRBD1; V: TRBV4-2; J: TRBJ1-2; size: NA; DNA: TGTGCCAGCAGCCAAGACGGGACAGTCTATGGCTACACCTTC; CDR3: CASSQDGTVYGYTF
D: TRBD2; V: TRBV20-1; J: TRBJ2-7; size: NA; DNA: TGCAGTGCTAGCCTAGCGGGAGAACGGAGAGAGCAGTACTTC; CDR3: CSASLAGERREQYF
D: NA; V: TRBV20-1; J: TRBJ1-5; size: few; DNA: TGCAGTGCTAGGGGTGGCAGCAATCAGCCCCAGCATTTT; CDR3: CSARGGSNQPQHF
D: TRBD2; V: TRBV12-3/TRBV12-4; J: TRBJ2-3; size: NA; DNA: TGTGCCAGCAGGCCGAGACTAGCGGCCCCGAGTACGCAGTATTTT; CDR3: CASRPRLAAPSTQYF
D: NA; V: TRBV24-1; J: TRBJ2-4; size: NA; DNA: TGTGCCACCAGTGCTGCGGGCAACATTCAGTACTTC; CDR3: CATSAAGNIQYF
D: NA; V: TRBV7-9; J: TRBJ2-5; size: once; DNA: TGTGCCAGCAGCTTACAGGTGGAGACCCAGTACTTC; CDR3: CASSLQVETQYF
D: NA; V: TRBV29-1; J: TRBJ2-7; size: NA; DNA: TGCAGCGTGGGCTCGACAGGTGGCTACGAGCAGTACTTC; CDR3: CSVGSTGGYEQYF
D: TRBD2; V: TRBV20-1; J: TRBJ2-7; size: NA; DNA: TGCAGTGTAGGGTTGGTAGCGGGAGGGTCCTACGAGCAGTACTTC; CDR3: CSVGLVAGGSYEQYF
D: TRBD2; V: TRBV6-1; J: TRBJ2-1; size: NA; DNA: TGTGCCAGCAGCCGGGGACTAGCCAACATCTACAATGAGCAGTTCTTC; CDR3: CASSRGLANIYNEQFF
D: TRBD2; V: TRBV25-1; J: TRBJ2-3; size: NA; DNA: TGTGCCAGCAGTGAAGGGGGACTAGCGGGAGGCACAGATACGCAGTATTTT; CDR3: CASSEGGLAGGTDTQYF
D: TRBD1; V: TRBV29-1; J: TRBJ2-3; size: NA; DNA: TGCAGCGTTGGTGGGACAGAAATAAGGCCAGATACGCAGTATTTT; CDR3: CSVGGTEIRPDTQYF
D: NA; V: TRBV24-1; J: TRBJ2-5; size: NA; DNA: TGTGCCACCAGTGATGAATGGAGGGAGACCCAGTACTTC; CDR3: CATSDEWRETQYF
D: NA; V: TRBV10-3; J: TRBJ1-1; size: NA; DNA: TGTGCCATCAGTGTCAGCAGGGACGCTGAAGCTTTCTTT; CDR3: CAISVSRDAEAFF
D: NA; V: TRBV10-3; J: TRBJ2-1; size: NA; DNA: TGTGCCATCAGAGCACAGGGTGGCAATGAGCAGTTCTTC; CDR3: CAIRAQGGNEQFF
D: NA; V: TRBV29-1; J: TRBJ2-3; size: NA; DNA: TGCAGCGTTCCGCGACTAGACGTCACAGATACGCAGTATTTT; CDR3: CSVPRLDVTDTQYF
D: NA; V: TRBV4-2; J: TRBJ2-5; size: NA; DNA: TGTGCCAGCAGCCAAGACAGGTTTGGAGAGACCCAGTACTTC; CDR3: CASSQDRFGETQYF
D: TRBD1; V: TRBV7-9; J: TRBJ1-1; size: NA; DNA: TGTGCCAGCAGCCCAGGGACAGGGGTGAACACTGAAGCTTTCTTT; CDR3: CASSPGTGVNTEAFF
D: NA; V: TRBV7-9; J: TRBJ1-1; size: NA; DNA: TGTGCCAGCAGCTTTGAGTCGAGCACTGAAGCTTTCTTT; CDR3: CASSFESSTEAFF
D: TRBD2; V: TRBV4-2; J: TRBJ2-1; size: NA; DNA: TGTGCCAGCAGCCAAGAAGTTTACGGACTAGTATACAATGAGCAGTTCTTC; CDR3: CASSQEVYGLVYNEQFF
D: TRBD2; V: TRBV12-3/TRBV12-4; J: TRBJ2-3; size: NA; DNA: TGTGCCAGCAGCCCTAGCGGGAGGGTAAAAACAGATACGCAGTATTTT; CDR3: CASSPSGRVKTDTQYF
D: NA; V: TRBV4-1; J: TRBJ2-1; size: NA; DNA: TGCGCCAGCAGCCGGCAGGGATCGAACAATGAGCAGTTCTTC; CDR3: CASSRQGSNNEQFF
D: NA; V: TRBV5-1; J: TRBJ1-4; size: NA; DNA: TGCGCCAGCAGTTCCGGGACCATTTCAACTAATGAAAAACTGTTTTTT; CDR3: CASSSGTISTNEKLFF
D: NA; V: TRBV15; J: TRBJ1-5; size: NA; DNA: TGTGCCACCAGCAGAGTGGGGCGTCATAGCAATCAGCCCCAGCATTTT; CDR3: CATSRVGRHSNQPQHF
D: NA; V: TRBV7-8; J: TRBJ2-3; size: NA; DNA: TGTGCCAGCAGCTTAAGTAGGGCTCTTAGCACAGATACGCAGTATTTT; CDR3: CASSLSRALSTDTQYF
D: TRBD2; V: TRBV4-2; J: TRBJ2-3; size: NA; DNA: TGTGCCAGCAGCCAAGGACTAGCGGGAGGGGAAGATACGCAGTATTTT; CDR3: CASSQGLAGGEDTQYF
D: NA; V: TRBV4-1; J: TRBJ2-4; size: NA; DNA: TGCGCCAGCAGCCGAAATAGCGGAAACATTCAGTACTTC; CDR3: CASSRNSGNIQYF
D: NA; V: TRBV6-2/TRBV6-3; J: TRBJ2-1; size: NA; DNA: TGTGCCAGCAGTTACCCCCGTTCGGGACGCTCCTACAATGAGCAGTTCTTC; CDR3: CASSYPRSGRSYNEQFF
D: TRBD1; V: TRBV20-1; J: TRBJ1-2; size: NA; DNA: TGCAGTGCTACCACAGGGGCCGTTAACTATGGCTACACCTTC; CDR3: CSATTGAVNYGYTF
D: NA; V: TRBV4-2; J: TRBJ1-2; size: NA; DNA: TGTGCCAGCAGCGGGGTAAACTATGGCTACACCTTC; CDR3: CASSGVNYGYTF
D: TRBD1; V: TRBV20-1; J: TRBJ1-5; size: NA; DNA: TGCAGTGCCGGAGCCAGGGGGCGGCAGCCCCAGCATTTT; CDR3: CSAGARGRQPQHF
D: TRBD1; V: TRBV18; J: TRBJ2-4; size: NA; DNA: TGTGCCAGCTCTACACAGGGGGCGGAAAACATTCAGTACTTC; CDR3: CASSTQGAENIQYF
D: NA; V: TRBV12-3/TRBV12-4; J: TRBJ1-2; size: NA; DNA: TGTGCCAGCAGTTCATCCGAAAGGGGCTACACCTTC; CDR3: CASSSSERGYTF
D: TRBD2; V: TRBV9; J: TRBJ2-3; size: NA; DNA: TGTGCCAGCAGCGCCTATCTACTAGCGGGAGAAACAGATACGCAGTATTTT; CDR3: CASSAYLLAGETDTQYF
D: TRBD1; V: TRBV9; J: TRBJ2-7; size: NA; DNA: TGTGCCAGCAGCGCGACAGGGTCCTACGAGCAGTACTTC; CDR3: CASSATGSYEQYF
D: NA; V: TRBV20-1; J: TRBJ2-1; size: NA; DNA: TGCAGTGCAACGTGGCGCAGATCCTACAATGAGCAGTTCTTC; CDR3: CSATWRRSYNEQFF
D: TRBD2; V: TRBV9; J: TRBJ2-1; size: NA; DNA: TGTGCCAGCAATTCCGGGACTAGGTACAATGAGCAGTTCTTC; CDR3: CASNSGTRYNEQFF
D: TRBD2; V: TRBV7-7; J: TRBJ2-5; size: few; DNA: TGTGCTAGCAGCTCGGGACTAGTTGAGACCCAGTACTTC; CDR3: CASSSGLVETQYF
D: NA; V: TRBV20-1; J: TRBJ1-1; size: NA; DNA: TGCAGTGCTGATACACCGGTAAACACTGAAGCTTTCTTT; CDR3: CSADTPVNTEAFF
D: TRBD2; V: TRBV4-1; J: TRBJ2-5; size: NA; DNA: TGCGCCAGCAGCCAGAAAGGTAGCGGGAGTATTGAGGTCGTGCAAGAGACCCAGTACTTC; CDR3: CASSQKGSGSIEVVQETQYF
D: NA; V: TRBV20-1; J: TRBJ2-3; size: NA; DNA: TGCAGTGCTCTAGCGGAGGGGGGGGATACGCAGTATTTT; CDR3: CSALAEGGDTQYF